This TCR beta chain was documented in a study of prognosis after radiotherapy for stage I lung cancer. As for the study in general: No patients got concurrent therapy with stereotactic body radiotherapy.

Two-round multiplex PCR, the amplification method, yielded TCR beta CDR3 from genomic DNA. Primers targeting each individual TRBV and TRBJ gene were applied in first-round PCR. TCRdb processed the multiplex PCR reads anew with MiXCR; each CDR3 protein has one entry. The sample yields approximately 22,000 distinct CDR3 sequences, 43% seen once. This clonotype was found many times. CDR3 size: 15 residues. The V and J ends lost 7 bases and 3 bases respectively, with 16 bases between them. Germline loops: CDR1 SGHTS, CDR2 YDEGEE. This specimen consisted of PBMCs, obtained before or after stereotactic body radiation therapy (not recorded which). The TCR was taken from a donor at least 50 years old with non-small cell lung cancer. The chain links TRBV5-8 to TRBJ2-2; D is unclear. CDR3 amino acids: CASDVTLADTGELFF. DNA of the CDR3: TGTGCCAGCGATGTGACATTAGCCGACACCGGGGAGCTGTTTTTT.